These T cell receptor beta chains were read from a single sample in a study of shared clonotypes between healthy human individuals. Method: immunoSEQ multiplex PCR; TCRdb's copy keeps in-frame clones and lacks some. The table lists around 2.1 million clones, more than 85% of them singletons, with roughly 1.8% in the top ten. Sequencing was performed on naive CD8+ T cells from PBMCs. These receptors all stem from a man aged 18 to 30 in good health. Some clones in this sample may be carry-over from other donors' samples. Each CDR3 is given with its conserved first and last residue. Fields, in order: D gene, J gene, clone size, V gene, CDR3 protein, CDR3 DNA. D genes are given only for firm matches. Rows may omit the clone size; those that give it use once, few, many or a size class.

d_call: TRBD2; j_call: TRBJ2-7; clone_size: -; v_call: TRBV25-1; cdr3_aa: CASSDSGLFSGISYEQYF; cdr3_nt: TGTGCCAGCAGTGATTCGGGGTTGTTTAGCGGGATAAGCTACGAGCAGTACTTC
d_call: TRBD1; j_call: TRBJ1-2; clone_size: -; v_call: TRBV28; cdr3_aa: CASQEDRGIYGYTF; cdr3_nt: TGTGCCAGCCAGGAGGACAGGGGAATATATGGCTACACCTTC
d_call: -; j_call: TRBJ2-7; clone_size: -; v_call: TRBV19; cdr3_aa: CASSEGQDYEQYF; cdr3_nt: TGTGCCAGTAGTGAGGGGCAGGACTACGAGCAGTACTTC
d_call: -; j_call: TRBJ1-2; clone_size: once; v_call: TRBV29-1; cdr3_aa: CSVEGWAVPANYGYTF; cdr3_nt: TGCAGCGTTGAAGGTTGGGCCGTCCCCGCGAACTATGGCTACACCTTC
d_call: TRBD2; j_call: TRBJ2-5; clone_size: -; v_call: TRBV29-1; cdr3_aa: CSVVLGSGSFETQYF; cdr3_nt: TGCAGCGTTGTTTTGGGTAGCGGGAGTTTTGAGACCCAGTACTTC
d_call: -; j_call: TRBJ2-7; clone_size: -; v_call: TRBV27; cdr3_aa: CASSLSPLSYEQYF; cdr3_nt: TGTGCCAGCAGTTTATCGCCTCTCTCCTACGAGCAGTACTTC
d_call: -; j_call: TRBJ1-2; clone_size: once; v_call: TRBV29-1; cdr3_aa: CSVVRPNLYGYTF; cdr3_nt: TGCAGCGTTGTACGACCGAACCTCTATGGCTACACCTTC
d_call: -; j_call: TRBJ2-5; clone_size: -; v_call: TRBV5-6; cdr3_aa: CASSPPPGETQYF; cdr3_nt: TGTGCCAGCAGCCCCCCGCCGGGAGAGACCCAGTACTTC
d_call: -; j_call: TRBJ2-4; clone_size: once; v_call: TRBV27; cdr3_aa: CASSPQEWDLAKNIQYF; cdr3_nt: TGTGCCAGCAGTCCACAAGAGTGGGACCTAGCCAAAAACATTCAGTACTTC
d_call: -; j_call: TRBJ2-7; clone_size: -; v_call: TRBV11-2; cdr3_aa: CASSFGAAEQYF; cdr3_nt: TGTGCCAGCAGCTTTGGGGCGGCGGAGCAGTACTTC
d_call: -; j_call: TRBJ1-4; clone_size: -; v_call: TRBV29-1; cdr3_aa: CSVRQNEKLFF; cdr3_nt: TGCAGCGTTAGACAGAATGAAAAACTGTTTTTT
d_call: -; j_call: TRBJ2-3; clone_size: -; v_call: TRBV11-2; cdr3_aa: CASDGTGPADTQYF; cdr3_nt: TGTGCCAGCGACGGGACCGGGCCGGCAGATACGCAGTATTTT
d_call: -; j_call: TRBJ1-3; clone_size: -; v_call: TRBV13; cdr3_aa: CASSLEGNTIYF; cdr3_nt: TGTGCCAGCAGCTTGGAAGGAAACACCATATATTTT
d_call: TRBD1; j_call: TRBJ1-2; clone_size: -; v_call: TRBV6-5; cdr3_aa: CASSTGDPGYGYTF; cdr3_nt: TGTGCCAGCAGTACAGGGGATCCGGGCTATGGCTACACCTTC
d_call: -; j_call: TRBJ1-2; clone_size: -; v_call: TRBV27; cdr3_aa: CASSLSATGNYGYTF; cdr3_nt: TGTGCCAGCAGTTTATCGGCTACAGGGAACTATGGCTACACCTTC
d_call: -; j_call: TRBJ2-7; clone_size: -; v_call: TRBV27; cdr3_aa: CASSLGGPLSYEQYF; cdr3_nt: TGTGCCAGCAGTTTAGGGGGCCCACTCTCCTACGAGCAGTACTTC
d_call: TRBD1; j_call: TRBJ1-5; clone_size: -; v_call: TRBV27; cdr3_aa: CASSPETGGKGQPQHF; cdr3_nt: TGTGCCAGCAGTCCGGAGACAGGGGGCAAGGGTCAGCCCCAGCATTTT
d_call: TRBD2; j_call: TRBJ2-3; clone_size: -; v_call: TRBV4-3; cdr3_aa: CASSQGLAGSTDTQYF; cdr3_nt: TGCGCCAGCAGCCAGGGACTAGCGGGCAGCACAGATACGCAGTATTTT
d_call: -; j_call: TRBJ2-7; clone_size: -; v_call: TRBV27; cdr3_aa: CASTPQGYPYEQYF; cdr3_nt: TGTGCCAGCACCCCTCAGGGGTACCCCTACGAGCAGTACTTC
d_call: TRBD1; j_call: TRBJ2-7; clone_size: -; v_call: TRBV6-4; cdr3_aa: CASKGKGTGEDEQYF; cdr3_nt: TGTGCCAGCAAAGGGAAGGGGACAGGGGAGGACGAGCAGTACTTC
d_call: TRBD1; j_call: TRBJ1-2; clone_size: -; v_call: TRBV5-6; cdr3_aa: CASSAPGQGARGYTF; cdr3_nt: TGTGCCAGCAGCGCCCCGGGACAGGGGGCGCGTGGCTACACCTTC
d_call: -; j_call: TRBJ1-2; clone_size: -; v_call: TRBV9; cdr3_aa: CASSVWGSPFYGYTF; cdr3_nt: TGTGCCAGCAGCGTATGGGGATCCCCTTTCTATGGCTACACCTTC
d_call: -; j_call: TRBJ2-2; clone_size: once; v_call: TRBV7-2; cdr3_aa: CASSLVAGGVTGELFF; cdr3_nt: TGTGCCAGCAGCTTAGTTGCCGGAGGGGTCACCGGGGAGCTGTTTTTT
d_call: -; j_call: TRBJ1-3; clone_size: -; v_call: TRBV4-1; cdr3_aa: CASSPGRKANTIYF; cdr3_nt: TGCGCCAGCAGCCCCGGGAGAAAAGCAAACACCATATATTTT
d_call: -; j_call: TRBJ2-7; clone_size: -; v_call: TRBV27; cdr3_aa: CASSFLYGSEGIPAYEQYF; cdr3_nt: TGTGCCAGCAGTTTTTTATATGGGAGCGAGGGGATCCCCGCCTACGAGCAGTACTTC
d_call: TRBD2; j_call: TRBJ2-6; clone_size: -; v_call: TRBV19; cdr3_aa: CASLPGLVSGANVLTF; cdr3_nt: TGTGCCAGCCTCCCGGGACTAGTATCTGGGGCCAACGTCCTGACTTTC
d_call: TRBD2; j_call: TRBJ2-1; clone_size: -; v_call: TRBV30; cdr3_aa: CAWSVLREGNEQFF; cdr3_nt: TGTGCCTGGAGTGTACTGCGGGAGGGCAATGAGCAGTTCTTC
d_call: -; j_call: TRBJ2-7; clone_size: -; v_call: TRBV27; cdr3_aa: CASSLSSLAGVGSYEQYF; cdr3_nt: TGTGCCAGCAGTTTATCGTCTCTAGCCGGGGTCGGCTCCTACGAGCAGTACTTC
d_call: -; j_call: TRBJ2-1; clone_size: -; v_call: TRBV5-4; cdr3_aa: CASSLSVLFPYNEQFF; cdr3_nt: TGTGCCAGCAGCTTGTCGGTCCTTTTCCCCTACAATGAGCAGTTCTTC
d_call: TRBD1; j_call: TRBJ2-7; clone_size: once; v_call: TRBV7-9; cdr3_aa: CASSPGTGGSYEQYF; cdr3_nt: TGTGCCAGCAGCCCCGGGACAGGGGGCTCCTACGAGCAGTACTTC
d_call: -; j_call: TRBJ2-7; clone_size: -; v_call: TRBV27; cdr3_aa: CASAGWRDSYEQYF; cdr3_nt: TGTGCCAGCGCTGGTTGGAGGGATTCCTACGAGCAGTACTTC
d_call: TRBD2; j_call: TRBJ2-7; clone_size: -; v_call: TRBV6-6; cdr3_aa: CASSLLAGLDGYEQYF; cdr3_nt: TGTGCCAGCAGTCTACTAGCGGGGTTAGATGGGTACGAGCAGTACTTC
d_call: -; j_call: TRBJ2-3; clone_size: -; v_call: TRBV4-1; cdr3_aa: CASSQEKAGATDTQYF; cdr3_nt: TGCGCCAGCAGCCAAGAAAAGGCCGGGGCCACAGATACGCAGTATTTT
d_call: TRBD1; j_call: TRBJ2-1; clone_size: -; v_call: TRBV7-9; cdr3_aa: CASSARDRIYNEQFF; cdr3_nt: TGTGCCAGCAGCGCGCGGGACAGGATCTACAATGAGCAGTTCTTC
d_call: -; j_call: TRBJ1-3; clone_size: -; v_call: TRBV29-1; cdr3_aa: CSAAGSRSGNTIYF; cdr3_nt: TGCAGCGCCGCAGGTTCTCGCTCTGGAAACACCATATATTTT
d_call: -; j_call: TRBJ2-5; clone_size: -; v_call: TRBV11-2; cdr3_aa: CASSLGPRGRETQYF; cdr3_nt: TGTGCCAGCAGCTTAGGACCCAGGGGAAGGGAGACCCAGTACTTC
d_call: -; j_call: TRBJ1-5; clone_size: -; v_call: TRBV5-8; cdr3_aa: CASSLDRGRRQPQHF; cdr3_nt: TGTGCCAGCAGCTTGGATAGGGGAAGACGCCAGCCCCAGCATTTT
d_call: -; j_call: TRBJ1-1; clone_size: -; v_call: TRBV6-5; cdr3_aa: CASSYRVTTEAFF; cdr3_nt: TGTGCCAGCAGCTACAGGGTGACCACTGAAGCTTTCTTT